This T cell receptor beta chain is drawn from a study of T cell responses to AZD1222 COVID-19 vaccine. Study at large: Second-dose groups at about 4 or about 12 weeks were pooled.

The data were produced by immunoSEQ multiplex PCR, yet TCRdb's version contains in-frame clones alone and is incomplete. The profile shows 150,000 or so clones, around nine tenths of them singletons. About this clone itself: Its specificity is not known.

The germline V gene encodes CDR1 MGHRA and CDR2 YSYEKL. V was pared by 4 bases and J by 7 bases, with 13 bases between. The CDR3 spans 14 residues. Study outcomes and limitations: Vaccine-associated CD4 TCRs ranged over spike, dominating at 160-218 and 743-854. Increases in Spike-specific TCR breadth and depth were seen after two AZD1222 doses.

Here the sequenced sample was peripheral blood, taken on day 0 of AZD1222 vaccination. The V gene is TRBV4-1, the J gene TRBJ1-4; D is possibly TRBD1 (5 bases). This TCR was recovered from an adult in good health. In DNA form, the CDR3 reads TGCGCCAGCAGCCTGGCTCGGACATCTGAAAAACTGTTTTTT. It is translated as CASSLARTSEKLFF.